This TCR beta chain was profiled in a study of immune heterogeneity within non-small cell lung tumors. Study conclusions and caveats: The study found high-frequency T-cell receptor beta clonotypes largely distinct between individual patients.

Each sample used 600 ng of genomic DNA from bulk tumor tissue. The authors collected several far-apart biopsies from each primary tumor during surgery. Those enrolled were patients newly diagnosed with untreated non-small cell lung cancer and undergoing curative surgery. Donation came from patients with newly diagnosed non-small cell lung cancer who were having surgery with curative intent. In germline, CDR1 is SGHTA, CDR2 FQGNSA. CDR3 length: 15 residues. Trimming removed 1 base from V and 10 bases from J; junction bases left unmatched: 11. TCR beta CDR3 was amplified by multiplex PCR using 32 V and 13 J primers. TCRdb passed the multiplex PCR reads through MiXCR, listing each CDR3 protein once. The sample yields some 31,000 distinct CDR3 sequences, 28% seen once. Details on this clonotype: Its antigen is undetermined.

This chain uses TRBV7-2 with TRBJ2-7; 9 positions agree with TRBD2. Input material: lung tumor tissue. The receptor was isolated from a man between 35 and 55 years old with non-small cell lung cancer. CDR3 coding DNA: TGTGCCAGCAGCTTAGACGGGACTAGCTTCTACGCCCAGTACTTC. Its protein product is CASSLDGTSFYAQYF.